This T cell receptor beta chain was observed in a study of tumor-infiltrating lymphocytes in primary liver carcinoma. About the research overall: These were node-negative, non-metastatic T1-T3 tumors of roughly 4 to 10 cm. Whole-study findings and limits: Against blood, tumors held a significantly higher top-250-clone fraction (p = 0.039). Among the pair types, tumor region pairs showed more overlap than tumor-adjacent and tumor-blood pairs.

J gave up 6 bases and V 1 base, and 5 bases lay outside the gene matches. The CDR3 consists of 16 residues. Per germline, CDR1 MGHRA and CDR2 YSYEKL. Using a constant-region primer together with ProtoScript II reverse transcriptase, TCR beta cDNA was made from 500 ng of total RNA. Nested multiplex PCR, run for three rounds with slightly modified ARM-PCR, yielded TCR beta libraries. Researchers ran the first two PCR rounds for roughly 11 cycles each with TRBV1-TRBV30 forward primers and a C-beta reverse primer. Using its own MiXCR run on the multiplex PCR reads, TCRdb lists one record per CDR3 protein. Of 40,000 or so distinct CDR3 sequences in the sample, roughly 80% were seen once. This clonotype was seen ten or more times. Antigen unknown. Between roughly 20 and 30 mg of unsorted bulk tissue served as the source from which RNA and DNA were co-extracted.

Material: tumor-adjacent normal liver tissue. This TCR was recovered from a woman aged 30 to 39 with primary liver carcinoma and hepatitis B virus infection. This sequence joins TRBV4-1 and TRBJ2-1, with 11 bases aligning to TRBD2. The CDR3: CASSQVLGTSGNEQFF. The CDR3, as DNA: TGCGCCAGCAGCCAAGTGCTCGGGACTAGCGGCAATGAGCAGTTCTTC.